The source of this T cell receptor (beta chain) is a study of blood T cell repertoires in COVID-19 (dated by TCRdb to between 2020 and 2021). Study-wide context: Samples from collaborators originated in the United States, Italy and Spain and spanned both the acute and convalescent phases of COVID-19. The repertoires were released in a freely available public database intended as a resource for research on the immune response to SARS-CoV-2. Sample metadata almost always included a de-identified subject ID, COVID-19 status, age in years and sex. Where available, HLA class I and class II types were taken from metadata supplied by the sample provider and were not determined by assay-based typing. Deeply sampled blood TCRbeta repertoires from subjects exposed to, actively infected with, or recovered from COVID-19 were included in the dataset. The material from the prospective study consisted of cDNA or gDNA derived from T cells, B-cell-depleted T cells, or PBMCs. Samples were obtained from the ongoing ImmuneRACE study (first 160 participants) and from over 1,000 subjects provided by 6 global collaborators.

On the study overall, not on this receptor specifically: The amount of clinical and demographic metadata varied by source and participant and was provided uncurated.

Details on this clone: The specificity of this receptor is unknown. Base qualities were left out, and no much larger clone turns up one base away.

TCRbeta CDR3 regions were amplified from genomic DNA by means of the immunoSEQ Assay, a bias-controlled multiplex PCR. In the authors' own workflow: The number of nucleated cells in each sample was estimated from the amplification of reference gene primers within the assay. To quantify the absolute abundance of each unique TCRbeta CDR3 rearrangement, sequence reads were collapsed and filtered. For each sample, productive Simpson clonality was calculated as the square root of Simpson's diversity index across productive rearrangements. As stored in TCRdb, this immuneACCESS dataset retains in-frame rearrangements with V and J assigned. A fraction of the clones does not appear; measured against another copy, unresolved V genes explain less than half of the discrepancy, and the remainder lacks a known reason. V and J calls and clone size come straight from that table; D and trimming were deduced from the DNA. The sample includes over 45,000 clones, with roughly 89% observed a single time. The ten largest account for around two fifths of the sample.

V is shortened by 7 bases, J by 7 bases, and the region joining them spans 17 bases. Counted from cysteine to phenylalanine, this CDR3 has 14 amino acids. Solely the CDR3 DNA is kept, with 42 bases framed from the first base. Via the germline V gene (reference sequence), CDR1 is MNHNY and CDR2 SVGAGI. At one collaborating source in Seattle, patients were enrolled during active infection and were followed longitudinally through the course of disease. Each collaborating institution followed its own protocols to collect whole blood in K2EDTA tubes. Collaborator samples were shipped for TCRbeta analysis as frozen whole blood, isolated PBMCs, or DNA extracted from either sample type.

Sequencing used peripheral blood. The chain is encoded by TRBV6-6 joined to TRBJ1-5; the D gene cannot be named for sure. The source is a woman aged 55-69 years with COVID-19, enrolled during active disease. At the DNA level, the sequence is TGTGCCAGCACGGCGGTGTCCGGAGGACAGCCCCAGCATTTT. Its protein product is CASTAVSGGQPQHF.